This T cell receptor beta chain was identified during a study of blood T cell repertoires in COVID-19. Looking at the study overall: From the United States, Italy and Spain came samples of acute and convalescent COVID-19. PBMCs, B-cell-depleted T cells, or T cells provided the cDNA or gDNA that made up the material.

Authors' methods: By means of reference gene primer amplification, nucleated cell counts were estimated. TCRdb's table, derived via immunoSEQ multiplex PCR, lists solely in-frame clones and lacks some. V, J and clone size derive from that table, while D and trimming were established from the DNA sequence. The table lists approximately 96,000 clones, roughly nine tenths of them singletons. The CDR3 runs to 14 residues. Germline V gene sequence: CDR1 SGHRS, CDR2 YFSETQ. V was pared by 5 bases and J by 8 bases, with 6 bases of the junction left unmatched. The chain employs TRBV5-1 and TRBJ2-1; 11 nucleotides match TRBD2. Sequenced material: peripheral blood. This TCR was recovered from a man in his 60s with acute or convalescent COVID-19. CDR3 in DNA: TGCGCCAGCAGTTCGCTAGCGGGAGGTGATGAGCAGTTCTTC. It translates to CASSSLAGGDEQFF.